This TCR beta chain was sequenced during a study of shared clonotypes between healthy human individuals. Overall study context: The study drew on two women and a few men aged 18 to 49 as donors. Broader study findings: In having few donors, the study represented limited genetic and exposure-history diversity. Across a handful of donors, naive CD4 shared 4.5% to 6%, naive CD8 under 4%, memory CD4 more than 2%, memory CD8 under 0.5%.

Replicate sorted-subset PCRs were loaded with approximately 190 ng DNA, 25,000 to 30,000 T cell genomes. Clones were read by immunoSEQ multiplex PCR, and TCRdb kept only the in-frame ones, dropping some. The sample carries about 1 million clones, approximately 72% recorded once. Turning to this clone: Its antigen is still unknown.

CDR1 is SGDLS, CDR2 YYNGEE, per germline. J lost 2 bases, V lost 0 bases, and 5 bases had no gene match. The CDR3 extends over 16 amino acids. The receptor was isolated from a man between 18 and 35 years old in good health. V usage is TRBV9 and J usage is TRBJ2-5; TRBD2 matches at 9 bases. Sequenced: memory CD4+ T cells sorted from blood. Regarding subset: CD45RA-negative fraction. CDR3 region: CASSVAATSGQETQYF. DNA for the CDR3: TGTGCCAGCAGCGTAGCTGCGACTAGCGGACAAGAGACCCAGTACTTC. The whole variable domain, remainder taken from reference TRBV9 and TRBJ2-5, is DSGVTQTPKHLITATGQRVTLRCSPRSGDLSVYWYQQSLDQGLQFLIQYYNGEERAKGNILERFSAQQFPDLHSELNLSSLELGDSALYFCASSVAATSGQETQYFGPGTRLLVL.